Listed below are T cell receptor beta chains from one sample, sequenced in a study of T-cell memory formation after mild COVID-19. TCRdb reprocessed the 5' RACE reads via MiXCR and lists one record per CDR3 protein. The sample carries 84,000 or so distinct CDR3 sequences, over 11% recorded once. The sequencing input was PBMCs or a T cell subset sorted from them (not recorded which). All receptors derive from an adult woman who had mild COVID-19 (a few samples of this study predate the infection). Cell type and time point are not known. Each CDR3 is given with its conserved first and last residue. Each record gives: D gene, V gene, clone size, J gene, CDR3 DNA, CDR3 protein. D genes are given only for firm matches. Not all rows give a size; the values are once, few, many and, for expanded clones, a class.

TRBD2,TRBV11-3,NA,TRBJ2-5,TGTGCCAGCAGCTTAAGACTAGCGGGAGCCCTTGGAGAGACCCAGTACTTC,CASSLRLAGALGETQYF
NA,TRBV24-1,few,TRBJ2-2,TGTGCCACCAGTGATTTCGGGGACACCGCGAACACCGGGGAGCTGTTTTTT,CATSDFGDTANTGELFF
NA,TRBV20-1,few,TRBJ2-7,TGCAGTGCCAGACCCCTAATTACCTACGAGCAGTACTTC,CSARPLITYEQYF
TRBD2,TRBV6-2/TRBV6-3,NA,TRBJ2-1,TGTGCCAGCAGTCCAAGTAGCGGGAGCTCCTACAATGAGCAGTTCTTC,CASSPSSGSSYNEQFF
TRBD2,TRBV30,few,TRBJ2-6,TGTGCCTGGAGTGCGTGGTTAGCGGGCTCTGGGGCCAACGTCCTGACTTTC,CAWSAWLAGSGANVLTF
NA,TRBV5-1,few,TRBJ1-1,TGCGCCAGCAGCACAGACGGGTGGTCATACGCTGAAGCTTTCTTT,CASSTDGWSYAEAFF
NA,TRBV12-3/TRBV12-4,few,TRBJ1-2,TGTGCCAGCACTCTCTGGGAGGAGGGGGAAGACACCTTC,CASTLWEEGEDTF
NA,TRBV7-3,many,TRBJ2-5,TGTGCCAGCAGTCTCTCGGAGACCCAGTACTTC,CASSLSETQYF
NA,TRBV5-1,few,TRBJ2-5,TGCGCCAGTTCAGAGCTTCAAGAGACCCAGTACTTC,CASSELQETQYF
NA,TRBV20-1,few,TRBJ2-7,TGCAGTGCTAGGTTAGGGGATCCCTACGAGCAGTACTTC,CSARLGDPYEQYF
NA,TRBV3-1,NA,TRBJ2-7,TGTGCCAGCAGCCAAAGCGGACACCGAACCTACGAGCAGTACTTC,CASSQSGHRTYEQYF
TRBD1,TRBV5-8,NA,TRBJ2-1,TGTGCCAGCAGCTTCACAGGGGGAATCAATGAGCAGTTCTTC,CASSFTGGINEQFF
NA,TRBV9,few,TRBJ2-1,TGTGCCAGCAGCGTCCAGGACAGCTACAATGAGCAGTTCTTC,CASSVQDSYNEQFF
NA,TRBV15,many,TRBJ1-2,TGTGCCACCAGCAGAGATCGGGAACGTAACTATGGCTACACCTTC,CATSRDRERNYGYTF
NA,TRBV2,NA,TRBJ1-2,TGTGCCAGCAGTGAAGTACCAGGGACGGGAGGCTACACCTTC,CASSEVPGTGGYTF
TRBD1,TRBV20-1,NA,TRBJ1-5,TGCGGAATTGGACAGGGAATGCAGCCCCAGCATTTT,CGIGQGMQPQHF
TRBD1,TRBV7-2,NA,TRBJ2-3,TGTGCCAGCAGCCCGGGACAGGGGCCTAGGGCAGATACGCAGTATTTT,CASSPGQGPRADTQYF
NA,TRBV3-1,few,TRBJ2-7,TGTGCCAGCAGCCCTCACAGATCCTACGAGCAGTACTTC,CASSPHRSYEQYF
NA,TRBV5-1,NA,TRBJ1-1,TGCGCCAGCAGCCCGGAAGGGAACACTGAAGCTTTCTTT,CASSPEGNTEAFF
NA,TRBV7-9,few,TRBJ2-7,TGTGCCAGCAGCTTATGGACTACCTCCTCCTACGAGCAGTACTTC,CASSLWTTSSYEQYF
NA,TRBV7-8,NA,TRBJ2-7,TGTGCCAGCAGCGAACGGCTCTACGAGCAGTACTTC,CASSERLYEQYF
NA,TRBV9,NA,TRBJ2-1,TGTGCCAGCAGCGTAGGAGGGGTCGGTGAGCAGTTCTTC,CASSVGGVGEQFF
TRBD2,TRBV4-2,few,TRBJ2-1,TGTGCCAGCAGCCGGGGACTAGCGGGAGGATTAGGGCACAATGAGCAGTTCTTC,CASSRGLAGGLGHNEQFF
NA,TRBV25-1,few,TRBJ2-7,TGTGCCAGCAGTGCCCCGGGGGGCCCCTACGAGCAGTACTTC,CASSAPGGPYEQYF
NA,TRBV19,NA,TRBJ2-2,TGTGCCAGTAGGAGCCAGGGCCTGAACACCGGGGAGCTGTTTTTT,CASRSQGLNTGELFF
TRBD2,TRBV6-2/TRBV6-3,NA,TRBJ2-1,TGTGCCAGCAGTTACCGCGGGAGTAGCTTGGATGAGCAGTTCTTC,CASSYRGSSLDEQFF
TRBD2,TRBV9,NA,TRBJ2-1,TGTGCCAGCAGCGATAGAAGGACTAGCGGGGGGGCACGTAATGAGCAGTTCTTC,CASSDRRTSGGARNEQFF
NA,TRBV5-6,many,TRBJ2-5,TGTGCCAGCAGCTTGGGGCCCCGACAGGTCGGACTAACAGAGACCCAGTACTTC,CASSLGPRQVGLTETQYF
NA,TRBV5-1,NA,TRBJ1-1,TGCGCCAGCAGCTTGGAGCCGGGGGCGAGTGTTAAAGTCTACACTGAAGCTTTCTTT,CASSLEPGASVKVYTEAFF
TRBD1,TRBV5-8,NA,TRBJ2-7,TGTGCCAGCAGCTTGGTTCCGGGACAGCGTTCATACGAGCAGTACTTC,CASSLVPGQRSYEQYF
TRBD2,TRBV9,NA,TRBJ2-3,TGTGCCAGCCAGGGGCGGGAGGGCGTGGGAGATACGCAGTATTTT,CASQGREGVGDTQYF
NA,TRBV6-1,few,TRBJ2-3,TGTGCCAGCAGTGAAGCAGCCGGCTCATCCACAGATACGCAGTATTTT,CASSEAAGSSTDTQYF
NA,TRBV6-5,NA,TRBJ1-1,TGTGCCAGCAGTTACGAAGGGACCGAGAACACTGAAGCTTTCTTT,CASSYEGTENTEAFF
NA,TRBV7-9,few,TRBJ2-5,TGTGCCAGCAGCTTAGTAGGCAGCCAAGAGACCCAGTACTTC,CASSLVGSQETQYF
NA,TRBV3-1,few,TRBJ2-5,TGTGCCAGCAGCCAACCGGGGGCGGAGACCCAGTACTTC,CASSQPGAETQYF
TRBD1,TRBV10-3,few,TRBJ2-7,TGTGCCATCAGTTCAGGACCGGGACAGGGGTTTGACGAGCAGTACTTC,CAISSGPGQGFDEQYF
TRBD2,TRBV3-1,NA,TRBJ2-5,TGTGCCAGCAGCCAAGTTAGCGGGGGCGCCCAAGAGACCCAGTACTTC,CASSQVSGGAQETQYF
NA,TRBV6-5,few,TRBJ2-3,TGTGCCAGCAGTTACAGATTTAGCACAGATACGCAGTATTTT,CASSYRFSTDTQYF
NA,TRBV3-1,few,TRBJ2-7,TGTGCCAGCAGCCAAGAGCCCCAGTACTACGAGCAGTACTTC,CASSQEPQYYEQYF
TRBD1,TRBV2,NA,TRBJ1-2,TGTGCCAGCAGTGAGCTCGGGACAGGTCACAATAACTATGGCTACACCTTC,CASSELGTGHNNYGYTF
NA,TRBV5-6,NA,TRBJ2-1,TGTGCCAGCAGCTTCGGTGTATCCAATGAGCAGTTCTTC,CASSFGVSNEQFF
TRBD2,TRBV27,NA,TRBJ2-5,TGTGCCAGCAGGGGACTAGCGGCTCAGTACTTC,CASRGLAAQYF
TRBD2,TRBV7-6,NA,TRBJ2-7,TGTGCCAGCAGCCCGCGGGGGTGGTCCTACGAGCAGTACTTC,CASSPRGWSYEQYF
NA,TRBV7-8,many,TRBJ2-3,TGTGCCAGCAGCTTAGTCGTGAGGGTTACGGGACACCACACAGATACGCAGTATTTT,CASSLVVRVTGHHTDTQYF
NA,TRBV5-4,many,TRBJ2-1,TGTGCCAGCAGCTTGGATGGGACTTCGTACAATGAGCAGTTCTTC,CASSLDGTSYNEQFF
NA,TRBV5-6,NA,TRBJ2-1,TGTGCCAGCAGCAGCGCCGGCAATGAGCAGTTCTTC,CASSSAGNEQFF
NA,TRBV12-3/TRBV12-4,few,TRBJ2-6,TGTGCCAGCAGTTTATTCGGACGTACCCTCTCTGGGGCCAACGTCCTGACTTTC,CASSLFGRTLSGANVLTF
NA,TRBV20-1,NA,TRBJ2-5,TGCAGTGCCGACCCTATTAACGGGCAAGAGACCCAGTACTTC,CSADPINGQETQYF
NA,TRBV7-6,NA,TRBJ2-7,TGTGCCAGCAGCTTATACTCCCCCCTTACAGCAGGCAACTACGAGCAGTACTTC,CASSLYSPLTAGNYEQYF
NA,TRBV28,NA,TRBJ2-7,TGTGCCAGCAGTTACCCGTCCTACGAGCAGTACTTC,CASSYPSYEQYF
NA,TRBV20-1,NA,TRBJ1-1,TGCAGTGCTGCCAACATCGACCAGCCAATCTCCCGAGGGGCTTTCTTT,CSAANIDQPISRGAFF
TRBD2,TRBV12-3/TRBV12-4,many,TRBJ2-5,TGTGCCAGCAGTTTAGGGACTAGCGGGGGCCTCCAAGAGACCCAGTACTTC,CASSLGTSGGLQETQYF